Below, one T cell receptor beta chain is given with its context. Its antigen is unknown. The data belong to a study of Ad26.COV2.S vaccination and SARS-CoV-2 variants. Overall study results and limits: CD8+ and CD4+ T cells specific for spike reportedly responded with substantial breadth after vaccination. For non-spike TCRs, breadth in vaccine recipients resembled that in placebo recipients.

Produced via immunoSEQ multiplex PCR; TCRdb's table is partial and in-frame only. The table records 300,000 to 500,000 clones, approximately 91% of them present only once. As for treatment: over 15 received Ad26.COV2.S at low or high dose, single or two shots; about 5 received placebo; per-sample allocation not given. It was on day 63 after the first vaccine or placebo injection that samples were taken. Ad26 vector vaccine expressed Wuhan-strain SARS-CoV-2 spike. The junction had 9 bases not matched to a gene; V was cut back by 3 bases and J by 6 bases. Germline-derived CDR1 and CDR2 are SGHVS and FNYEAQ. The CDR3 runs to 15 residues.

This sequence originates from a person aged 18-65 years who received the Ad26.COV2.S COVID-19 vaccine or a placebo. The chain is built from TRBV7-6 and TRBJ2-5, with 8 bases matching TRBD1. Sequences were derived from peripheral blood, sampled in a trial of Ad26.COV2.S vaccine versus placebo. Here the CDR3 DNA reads TGTGCCAGCAGCTTCTACAGGGGGGTAAGGAAGACCCAGTACTTC. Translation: CASSFYRGVRKTQYF.